This TCR beta chain was sequenced for a study of blood T cell repertoires in COVID-19. Methods used by the authors: Amplification from reference gene primers served as the basis for estimated nucleated cell counts. The repertoire was sequenced with immunoSEQ multiplex PCR; TCRdb's copy has only in-frame clones and lacks some. The V and J calls and clone size were taken over from that table, and D and trimming were inferred from the DNA. The sample contains approximately 97,000 clones, about nine tenths of which appear only once. The CDR3 sequence is 14 residues long. CDR1 and CDR2 from the germline V gene are SGDLS and YYNGEE. Trimming took 7 bases from V and 2 from J; bases not matched to a gene: 5.

The chain joins TRBV9 to TRBJ1-1; TRBD1 matches at 10 bases. Sequencing input: peripheral blood. This clonotype was sampled from a man aged 60-69 years with acute or convalescent COVID-19. In DNA, the CDR3 is TGTGCCAGCGGGGAGACAGGGGGCAACACTGAAGCTTTCTTT. Protein sequence: CASGETGGNTEAFF. The variable domain in full, completed from reference TRBV9 and TRBJ1-1, reads DSGVTQTPKHLITATGQRVTLRCSPRSGDLSVYWYQQSLDQGLQFLIQYYNGEERAKGNILERFSAQQFPDLHSELNLSSLELGDSALYFCASGETGGNTEAFFGQGTRLTVV.